Below, 26 T cell receptor beta chains from the same sample are listed, as sequenced in a study of identical twins. TCRdb re-called the 5' RACE reads through MiXCR, storing one row per CDR3 protein. The data hold about 720,000 distinct CDR3 sequences, with roughly 8% observed a single time. The sample also formed part of further work on yellow fever vaccine responses in identical twins.

The sample comprised PBMCs. The receptors were sampled from a woman aged 18-29 years in good health.

This clonotype was counted a few times. The gene calls are TRBV6-2 or TRBV6-3 and TRBJ2-1, with 13 bases lining up with TRBD2. Germline CDR1 MNHEY, CDR2 SVGEGT. Trimming cost V 0 bases and J 4 bases; bases outside gene matches: 12. The length of the CDR3 is 20 residues. This CDR3 is CASSYSRVRGLAGLYNEQFF. The CDR3 nucleotides read TGTGCCAGCAGTTACTCGAGGGTTAGGGGACTAGCGGGACTGTACAATGAGCAGTTCTTC.

This clonotype appeared a few times. The gene calls are TRBV14 and TRBJ2-3; TRBD2 matches 9 bases. Trimming at V came to 7 bases and at J to 10 bases, leaving 12 bases not matched to a gene. Per germline, CDR1 SGHDN and CDR2 FVKESK. The CDR3 loop spans 14 amino acids. Here the CDR3 reads CASTTSGLGTSQYF. The CDR3 coding sequence is TGTGCCAGCACCACTAGCGGGTTGGGCACGTCGCAGTATTTT.

This clonotype has more than one count but fewer than ten. The rearrangement joins TRBV12-3 or TRBV12-4 to TRBJ2-5; tentatively, D is TRBD1 (7 bases). With 7 bases removed from V and 4 bases from J, the gap between germline ends came to 13 bases. The CDR3 contains 13 residues. The CDR3 bases are TGTGCCAGCAACCCAGGGGGGCGAGAGACCCAGTACTTC. This translates into CASNPGGRETQYF.

The chain combines TRBV4-3 with TRBJ2-2, with TRBD2 matching over 7 bases. The CDR3 totals 16 residues. Germline CDR1 is LGHNA and CDR2 is YSLEER. Trimming took 0 bases from V and 5 from J; bases not matched to a gene: 6. The CDR3 reads CASSQDSGRETGELFF. Written as DNA, the CDR3 is TGCGCCAGCAGCCAAGATTCAGGGCGGGAGACCGGGGAGCTGTTTTTT.

This clonotype was recorded many times. V usage is TRBV12-3 or TRBV12-4 and J usage is TRBJ2-5; TRBD2 matches 12 bases. The CDR3 is 17 residues long. Trimming removed 6 bases from V and 1 base from J; junction bases left unmatched: 9. The CDR3 DNA reads TGTGCCAGCAGCCCGGGACTAGCGGGCGCCTTCCAAGAGACCCAGTACTTC. Protein sequence: CASSPGLAGAFQETQYF.

A few counts support this clonotype. The chain links TRBV4-1 to TRBJ1-1; 12 bases agree with TRBD1. Trimming cost V 2 bases and J 0 bases; bases outside gene matches: 7. From germline, CDR1 is MGHRA and CDR2 YSYEKL. CDR3 length: 18 residues. Here the CDR3 reads CASSQKGGQGAMNTEAFF. The CDR3 nucleotides read TGCGCCAGCAGCCAAAAAGGGGGACAGGGGGCGATGAACACTGAAGCTTTCTTT.

This clonotype was seen ten or more times. The chain combines TRBV5-1 with TRBJ2-7; 7 nucleotides align to TRBD2. Germline assignment: CDR1 SGHRS and CDR2 YFSETQ. The trim removed 3 bases at V and 5 bases at J, leaving 5 bases unmatched. The CDR3 has 13 residues. The CDR3 protein is CASSSTSLDEQYF. CDR3 sequence (DNA): TGCGCCAGCAGCTCGACTAGCTTGGACGAGCAGTACTTC. The whole variable domain, remainder taken from reference TRBV5-1 and TRBJ2-7, is KAGVTQTPRYLIKTRGQQVTLSCSPISGHRSVSWYQQTPGQGLQFLFEYFSETQRNKGNFPGRFSGRQFSNSRSEMNVSTLELGDSALYLCASSSTSLDEQYFGPGTRLTVT.

V is TRBV7-8 and J is TRBJ1-2; D might be TRBD1 (5 bases). Germline CDR1 reads SGHVS; CDR2 reads FQNEAQ. The CDR3 is 16 residues long. Trimming cost V 5 bases and J 3 bases, with 19 bases left between them. The CDR3 is CASSPFPPGSYYGYTF. The DNA of the CDR3 is TGTGCCAGCAGCCCTTTCCCGCCAGGGTCCTACTATGGCTACACCTTC.

This clonotype has more than one count but fewer than ten. The chain joins TRBV12-3 or TRBV12-4 to TRBJ2-6; 7 bases align to TRBD2. The CDR3 sequence is 19 residues long. The V gene end was trimmed by 10 bases and the J gene end by 0 bases; junction bases not matched to a gene: 18. CDR3 nucleotides: TGTGCCATCATTTTGGGCAGCGGGACGGCCAACTCTGGGGCCAACGTCCTGACTTTC. Translated, it gives CAIILGSGTANSGANVLTF.

This chain uses TRBV3-1 with TRBJ2-7; D is unclear. The V and J ends lost 1 base and 9 bases respectively, with 13 bases between them. The CDR3 runs 13 residues. Germline V lookup: CDR1 LGHDT, CDR2 YNNKEL (reference sequence). The CDR3: CASSQGYPTRQYF. CDR3 coding DNA: TGTGCCAGCAGCCAAGGGTACCCCACTCGGCAGTACTTC.

This clonotype was counted at least ten times. The CDR3 coding sequence is TGCAGCGTTGGGGGAGGCTTTAGCTCCTACGAGCAGTACTTC. It yields the protein CSVGGGFSSYEQYF. The chain joins TRBV29-1 to TRBJ2-7; D is possibly TRBD2 (6 bases). Trimming took 4 bases from V and 0 from J, leaving 13 bases between them. CDR3 length: 14 amino acids. The germline CDR1 and CDR2 sequences are SQVTM and ANQGSEA.

DNA for the CDR3: TGCAGTGCTAGTCACAGTGACGCAACTAATGAAAAACTGTTTTTT. It encodes CSASHSDATNEKLFF. The chain joins TRBV20-1 to TRBJ1-4; D is ambiguous. Germline CDR1 DFQATT, CDR2 SNEGSKA (reference sequence). V lost 3 bases to trimming and J lost 0 bases, with 11 bases between them. The CDR3 is 15 residues long.

The chain carries TRBV9 and TRBJ2-7; 8 nucleotides match TRBD1. CDR1 and CDR2 from the germline V gene are SGDLS and YYNGEE. V gave up 0 bases and J gave up 6 bases; unmatched junction bases: 8. The CDR3 is made up of 15 amino acids. This chain's CDR3 is CASSVAGQGVGEQYF. The CDR3 coding sequence is TGTGCCAGCAGCGTAGCCGGACAGGGTGTAGGCGAGCAGTACTTC.

This clonotype was picked up a small number of times. The chain carries TRBV3-1 and TRBJ2-5; TRBD1 or TRBD2 may be the D gene (5 bases each). The CDR3 runs to 13 residues. Deletions cut 6 bases from V and 5 bases from J, with 13 bases between. The germline V gene encodes CDR1 LGHDT and CDR2 YNNKEL (reference sequence). The CDR3 nucleotides are TGTGCCAGCAGGCCGGGGTGGGGCGAGACCCAGTACTTC. Its protein product is CASRPGWGETQYF.

In this sample, this clonotype turned up a few times. This CDR3 is CACPENEQFF. The DNA of the CDR3 is TGTGCCTGCCCGGAGAATGAGCAGTTCTTC. The genes are TRBV30 and TRBJ2-1; D gene uncertain. Deletions cut 6 bases from V and 7 bases from J, with 7 bases between. This CDR3 contains 10 residues. Looked up from germline, CDR1 is GTSNPN and CDR2 is SVGIG (reference sequence).

The sample holds many counts of this clonotype. The chain joins TRBV7-9 to TRBJ2-1; 10 nucleotides agree with TRBD2. Trimming removed 1 base from V and 4 bases from J; junction bases left unmatched: 7. CDR3 length: 17 amino acids. Germline loops: CDR1 SEHNR, CDR2 FQNEAQ (reference sequence). The CDR3 sequence: CASSLVGGLALYNEQFF. The CDR3, as DNA: TGTGCCAGCAGCTTAGTTGGGGGACTAGCGCTATACAATGAGCAGTTCTTC.

V usage is TRBV20-1 and J usage is TRBJ1-5; D is unresolved. Trimming removed 3 bases from V and 1 base from J, with 13 bases in between. This CDR3 region has 15 residues. CDR1 and CDR2 (germline): DFQATT, SNEGSKA (reference sequence). The CDR3 here is CSASVPGWSNQPQHF. CDR3 nucleotides: TGCAGTGCTAGCGTCCCTGGATGGAGCAATCAGCCCCAGCATTTT.

This clonotype was detected ten times or more. The chain has TRBV5-1 and TRBJ2-7; 10 bases fit TRBD1. Trimming cost V 3 bases and J 6 bases; bases outside gene matches: 0. This CDR3 region has 12 residues. Germline V CDR1 and CDR2: SGHRS, YFSETQ. The CDR3 nucleotides read TGCGCCAGCAGCTGGGACAGGGGCGAGCAGTACTTC. This encodes CASSWDRGEQYF.

This clonotype was detected many times. V gene TRBV29-1 combines with J gene TRBJ2-7, with 9 bases aligning to TRBD2. V shed 4 bases and J 6 bases; nucleotides not matched to a gene: 7. Germline V lookup: CDR1 SQVTM, CDR2 ANQGSEA. The CDR3 consists of 13 residues. CDR3 in DNA: TGCAGCGTTGTGTCTAGCGGGGTTGCCGAGCAGTACTTC. Residues: CSVVSSGVAEQYF.

There are a few counts of this clonotype. The rearrangement links TRBV24-1 to TRBJ2-5; 9 bases are shared with TRBD1. CDR3 size: 13 residues. Looked up from germline, CDR1 is KGHDR and CDR2 is SFDVKD. The V and J ends lost 6 bases and 4 bases, in that order; junction bases with no gene match: 2. The CDR3 loop reads CATSQQGAETQYF. DNA for the CDR3: TGTGCCACCAGTCAACAGGGGGCAGAGACCCAGTACTTC.

The V call is TRBV7-2, the J call TRBJ2-2; D remains unclear. Germline lookup yields CDR1 SGHTA and CDR2 FQGNSA. V gave up 0 bases and J gave up 4 bases, with 9 bases separating them. This CDR3 has 15 residues. The CDR3 nucleotides read TGTGCCAGCAGCTTAGCCCTACTATCCACCGGGGAGCTGTTTTTT. This codes for CASSLALLSTGELFF.

The V call is TRBV7-8, the J call TRBJ2-1; D is uncertain. Germline V gives CDR1 SGHVS, CDR2 FQNEAQ. The CDR3 covers 12 residues. The V end lost 5 bases, the J end lost 7 bases, and 9 bases lay between the germline ends. The chain's CDR3 is CASSQRANEQFF. CDR3 DNA sequence: TGTGCCAGCAGCCAAAGGGCTAATGAGCAGTTCTTC. Complete variable domain (other parts from reference TRBV7-8 and TRBJ2-1): GAGVSQSPRYKVAKRGQDVALRCDPISGHVSLFWYQQALGQGPEFLTYFQNEAQLDKSGLPSDRFFAERPEGSVSTLKIQRTQQEDSAVYLCASSQRANEQFFGPGTRLTVL.

This clonotype has a count of ten or more. J is TRBJ2-7 and V is TRBV5-1; possibly TRBD2 for D (6 bases). CDR1 and CDR2 (germline): SGHRS, YFSETQ. The ends were cut back, 6 bases at V and 3 bases at J, with 16 bases in the middle. The CDR3 is 14 residues long. CDR3 nucleotides: TGCGCCAGCAAGGAGGGAACTCAGGGCTACGAGCAGTACTTC. As protein: CASKEGTQGYEQYF. The full variable domain, in which reference TRBV5-1 and TRBJ2-7 provide the parts outside the CDR3, is KAGVTQTPRYLIKTRGQQVTLSCSPISGHRSVSWYQQTPGQGLQFLFEYFSETQRNKGNFPGRFSGRQFSNSRSEMNVSTLELGDSALYLCASKEGTQGYEQYFGPGTRLTVT.

The rearrangement joins TRBV3-1 to TRBJ2-5; D uncertain. This CDR3 spans 15 amino acids. V was clipped by 0 bases and J by 5 bases, with 13 bases between them. Per germline, CDR1 LGHDT and CDR2 YNNKEL (reference sequence). DNA of the CDR3: TGTGCCAGCAGCCAAGAATACGAGGTTGGCGAGACCCAGTACTTC. Translation: CASSQEYEVGETQYF.

Ten or more counts support this clonotype. This chain joins TRBV9 and TRBJ2-2; D is perhaps TRBD1 (5 bases). The germline V and J ends were trimmed by 0 bases and 6 bases, with 9 bases remaining between them. The germline gives CDR1 SGDLS, CDR2 YYNGEE. This CDR3 comprises 14 residues. CDR3 protein: CASSVGGASGELFF. The CDR3 nucleotides read TGTGCCAGCAGCGTAGGGGGCGCATCCGGGGAGCTGTTTTTT.

This clonotype showed up just a few times. The CDR3 spells CSVVASGAYEQYF. CDR3 sequence (DNA): TGCAGCGTTGTGGCTAGCGGCGCCTACGAGCAGTACTTC. The rearrangement links TRBV29-1 to TRBJ2-7, with 7 bases fitting TRBD2. CDR1 and CDR2 from the germline V gene are SQVTM and ANQGSEA. The CDR3 has 13 residues. Germline trimming cut 4 bases from V and 2 bases from J; bases unmatched to any gene: 5.